This TCR beta chain appears in the sequencing data of a study of blood T cell repertoires in COVID-19. Germline assignment: CDR1 LGHDT and CDR2 YNNKEL (reference sequence). The CDR3 length is 13 residues. V was trimmed by 4 bases and J by 0 bases, leaving 6 bases between them. Sequencing was performed with immunoSEQ multiplex PCR; in TCRdb, only in-frame clones are kept and a portion is missing. The sample yields roughly 400,000 clones, 70% to 90% seen once. Self-reported history from a screening survey and questionnaire set each donor's cohort. Sequenced material: PBMCs or T cells enriched from blood (not recorded which). The TCR was taken from a woman between 35 and 50 years old with acute COVID-19. The chain employs TRBV3-1 (or the pseudogene TRBV3-2) and TRBJ1-2, with no clear D. CDR3 sequence reads: CASSPISNYGYTF. CDR3 in DNA: TGTGCCAGCAGCCCTATATCTAACTATGGCTACACCTTC.